One T cell receptor beta chain is described in this entry. This sample is drawn from a study of blood T cell repertoires in COVID-19. Libraries were prepared by immunoSEQ multiplex PCR; TCRdb keeps only in-frame clonotypes and omits some of them. The sample carries about 290,000 clones, about 85% recorded once. V was pared by 4 bases and J by 1 base, with 5 bases of the junction left unmatched. The CDR3 loop spans 15 amino acids. The germline V gene has CDR1 SQVTM and CDR2 ANQGSEA. Sequencing used peripheral blood. The chain employs TRBV29-1 and TRBJ2-3; TRBD2 matches at 10 bases. The origin of this receptor is a woman between 50 and 59 years old with active or convalescent COVID-19. The DNA of the CDR3 is TGCAGCGTTGTCAGCGGGAGGGAAGGCACAGATACGCAGTATTTT. Translated: CSVVSGREGTDTQYF.